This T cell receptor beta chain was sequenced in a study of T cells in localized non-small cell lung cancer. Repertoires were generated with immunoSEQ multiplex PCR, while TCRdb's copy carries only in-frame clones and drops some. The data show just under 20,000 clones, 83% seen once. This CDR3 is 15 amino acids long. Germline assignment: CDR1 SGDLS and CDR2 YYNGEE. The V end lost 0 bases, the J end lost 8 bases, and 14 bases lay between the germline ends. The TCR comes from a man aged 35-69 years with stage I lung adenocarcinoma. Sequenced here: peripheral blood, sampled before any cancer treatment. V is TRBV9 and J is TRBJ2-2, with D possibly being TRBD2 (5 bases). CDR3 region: CASSVGTVASGELFF. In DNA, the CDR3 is TGTGCCAGCAGCGTAGGGACCGTAGCGTCAGGGGAGCTGTTTTTT.